At least ten counts were recorded for the clone carrying this T cell receptor beta chain. TCRdb reprocessed the RT-PCR reads with MiXCR, giving one entry per CDR3 protein. The table shows 100,000 to 120,000 distinct CDR3 sequences, with around 38% occurring only once. The record originates from a study of patients and donors after allogeneic stem cell transplantation. Sequenced material: blood, either unsorted or a sorted T cell fraction (not recorded which). This TCR derives from a human donor who was either an allogeneic HSCT recipient or a stem cell or donor lymphocyte infusion donor (not recorded which). It is not recorded whose cells these are; they may come from a transplant donor.

CDR3 in DNA: TGCGCCAGCAGCTTGGGGACAGAGGGCAATCAGCCCCAGCATTTT. Translating it yields CASSLGTEGNQPQHF. The rearrangement links TRBV5-1 to TRBJ1-5, with a tentative D call TRBD1 (6 bases). V lost 0 bases, J lost 2 bases, and 9 bases lay in between. Germline CDR1 reads SGHRS; CDR2 reads YFSETQ. This CDR3 has 15 amino acids.